One sample yielded the 13 T cell receptor beta chains listed below, sequenced in a study of T cells expressing NK-cell markers. Using the 5' RACE reads, TCRdb records one entry per CDR3 protein without DNA. Here the sample table reports fewer than 550,000 distinct CDR3 sequences. The material sequenced was blood T cells: a sorted CD56 or NKG2C T cell subset, CD4+ or CD8+ T cells, or bulk PBMC T cells (not recorded which). All receptors derive from a woman in her forties or fifties in good health.

The V and J genes are TRBV30 and TRBJ2-1; without DNA, the TCRdb call of TRBD2 cannot be checked. The germline V gene encodes CDR1 GTSNPN and CDR2 SVGIG (reference sequence). The length of the CDR3 is 15 residues. CDR3: CAWRGVSLSGNEQFF.

This chain uses TRBV10-3 with TRBJ1-1; checking the TCRdb D call of TRBD1 is not possible without DNA. Germline CDR1 ENHRY, CDR2 SYGVKD. This CDR3 spans 12 amino acids. CDR3 region: CAIEGVDTEAFF.

The V gene is TRBV5-1, the J gene TRBJ1-4; TCRdb proposes TRBD1, but this gene call is untestable without DNA. CDR1 is SGHRS and CDR2 is YFSETQ in the germline V gene. The CDR3 is 15 amino acids. The chain's CDR3 is CASSQRSGAREKLFF.

This rearrangement joins TRBV5-1 to TRBJ1-2; as DNA is missing, the TRBD1 call by TCRdb cannot be tested. This CDR3 has 17 residues. Germline V lookup: CDR1 SGHRS, CDR2 YFSETQ. CDR3 in amino acids: CASRLDLRTGGNYGYTF. Supplemented by reference TRBV5-1 and TRBJ1-2, the full variable domain reads KAGVTQTPRYLIKTRGQQVTLSCSPISGHRSVSWYQQTPGQGLQFLFEYFSETQRNKGNFPGRFSGRQFSNSRSEMNVSTLELGDSALYLCASRLDLRTGGNYGYTFGSGTRLTVV.

V is TRBV4-1 and J is TRBJ2-4; the D gene TCRdb calls, TRBD2, cannot be checked with no DNA. Germline CDR1 and CDR2: MGHRA and YSYEKL. The CDR3 loop spans 16 amino acids. This CDR3 reads CASSQGGLVAKNIQYF.

The gene calls are TRBV10-2 and TRBJ2-7; checking the TCRdb D call of TRBD2 is not possible without DNA. CDR1 and CDR2 from the germline V gene are WSHSY and SAAADI. The CDR3 contains 15 residues. The CDR3 is CASSGIAGIKNEQYF.

The chain combines TRBV29-1 with TRBJ1-4; TCRdb's assignment of TRBD1 cannot be checked, as there is no DNA. This CDR3 has 13 residues. The V gene's germline CDR1 is SQVTM and CDR2 ANQGSEA. The CDR3: CSVARDRGEKLFF.

The rearrangement uses TRBV12-3 or TRBV12-4 and TRBJ2-3; absent DNA, TCRdb's TRBD2 call cannot be checked. The CDR3 totals 16 residues. The CDR3 sequence is CASSSYTGRVTDTQYF.

This chain connects TRBV18 to TRBJ1-1; TCRdb's D call of TRBD1 is untestable without DNA. This CDR3 region has 17 residues. Germline CDR1 and CDR2: KGHSH and LQKENI. The CDR3: CASSPLPTSSQGTEAFF.

The rearrangement uses TRBV4-1 and TRBJ2-1; TCRdb's D gene call, TRBD2, goes unchecked for lack of DNA. In germline, CDR1 is MGHRA, CDR2 YSYEKL. The CDR3 contains 18 residues. CDR3 region: CASSQEIGLAGVSDEQFF.

The V call is TRBV7-2, the J call TRBJ2-7. Germline CDR1 is SGHTA and CDR2 is FQGNSA. There are 13 residues in the CDR3. CDR3 residues: CASSLDRPYEQYF.

The chain employs TRBV4-2 and TRBJ2-2; TCRdb's assignment of TRBD1 cannot be checked, as there is no DNA. Germline lookup yields CDR1 LGHNA and CDR2 YNFKEQ. CDR3 length: 17 residues. The chain's CDR3 is CASSQRLGQGITGELFF.

The rearrangement uses TRBV2 and TRBJ2-1; checking the TCRdb D call of TRBD1 is not possible without DNA. Looked up from germline, CDR1 is SNHLY and CDR2 is FYNNEI. This CDR3 region has 14 residues. The CDR3 sequence: CASSPRTQSNEQFF.